This T cell receptor (beta chain) stems from a study of blood T cell repertoires in COVID-19. The CDR3 extends over 12 amino acids. The V gene's germline CDR1 is MNHEY and CDR2 SVGAGI. Original methodology: Counts of nucleated cells, estimated from reference gene primer amplification, were obtained. Using immunoSEQ multiplex PCR, the repertoire was profiled, and TCRdb retains in-frame clones only, with some absent. The DNA gave D and trimming, while V, J and clone size come from that table. Of around 170,000 clones in the sample, 70% to 90% were seen once. On this clone itself: At one end, the junction sequence differs from germline, possibly due to a read error.

The source material was peripheral blood. The source is a woman in her 30s with acute or convalescent COVID-19. V gene TRBV6-5 combines with J gene TRBJ1-2; D possibly corresponds to TRBD1 (6 bases). CDR3 in amino acids: CASSYSGGTPNF. CDR3 nucleotides: TGTGCCAGCAGTTACTCGGGGGGGACACCAAACTTC.